The 25 T cell receptor beta chains below were found in one sample sequenced in a study of Graves' ophthalmopathy and Graves' hyperthyroidism. TCR beta CDR3 regions were amplified from RNA transcripts. An opening RT-PCR round employed HTBI primers and preceded a second-round multiplex PCR. TCRdb re-called the multiplex PCR reads with MiXCR, one entry per CDR3 protein. Of 200,000 to 250,000 distinct CDR3 sequences listed, 20% to 25% are singletons. The sample consisted of peripheral blood. The source is a woman between 50 and 59 years old with Graves' ophthalmopathy.

Notes on this clonotype: A much bigger clone sits one base away, suggesting this may be a read error. The V and J genes are TRBV14 and TRBJ2-5; TRBD1 or TRBD2 may be the D gene (5 bases each). CDR3 length: 15 residues. The germline gives CDR1 SGHDN, CDR2 FVKESK. V lost 4 bases, J lost 5 bases, and 17 bases lay in between. The CDR3 reads CASSLSGAVGETQYF. In nucleotides, the CDR3 is TGTGCCAGCAGCCTCTCCGGGGCCGTTGGGGAGACCCAGTACTTC.

In this sample, this clonotype turned up a few times. DNA for the CDR3: TGTGCCAGCAGTAGGAAGAGGGCCTTGGAACCCCAGCATTTT. Encoded protein: CASSRKRALEPQHF. The rearrangement uses TRBV6-1 and TRBJ1-5; D gene unclear. V dropped 5 bases and J dropped 10 bases, with 18 bases sitting between them. Germline-derived CDR1 and CDR2 are MNHNS and SASEGT. This CDR3 has 14 residues.

At least ten counts were recorded for this clonotype. The rearrangement links TRBV5-1 to TRBJ2-7; D is possibly TRBD2 (6 bases). With 7 bases removed from V and 4 bases from J, the gap between germline ends came to 18 bases. Germline assignment: CDR1 SGHRS and CDR2 YFSETQ. The CDR3 sequence is 14 residues long. CDR3 loop: CASGSGGKVYEQYF. CDR3 DNA sequence: TGCGCCAGCGGTAGTGGCGGGAAAGTTTACGAGCAGTACTTC.

Many counts were recorded for this clonotype. V usage is TRBV6-1 and J usage is TRBJ1-5; no firm D call. Looked up from germline, CDR1 is MNHNS and CDR2 is SASEGT. Between the trimmed V and J ends, which lost 2 bases and 4 bases, there was a span of 6 bases. CDR3 length equals 13 residues. The CDR3 bases are TGTGCCAGCAGTGAATTATTGAATCAGCCCCAGCATTTT. As protein: CASSELLNQPQHF.

The chain uses TRBV27 and TRBJ2-5; D possibly corresponds to TRBD1 (6 bases). Trimming stripped 5 bases from V and 6 bases from J, with 13 bases between. Looked up from germline, CDR1 is MNHEY and CDR2 is SMNVEV (reference sequence). The CDR3 runs to 13 residues. CDR3 in amino acids: CASSPTQGKTQYF. CDR3 in DNA: TGTGCCAGCAGTCCAACCCAGGGGAAGACCCAGTACTTC.

This clonotype was seen at least ten times. The genes are TRBV20-1 and TRBJ1-3, with 9 positions matching TRBD1. The CDR3 spans 18 residues. V dropped 1 base and J dropped 0; count of bases not matched to a gene: 10. Germline assignment: CDR1 DFQATT and CDR2 SNEGSKA (reference sequence). The CDR3 is CSARGGKGQGYSGNTIYF. For the CDR3, the DNA is TGCAGTGCTAGAGGGGGAAAAGGACAGGGGTACTCTGGAAACACCATATATTTT.

This clonotype was recorded many times. V and J are TRBV3-1 and TRBJ1-2; no definite D call. The CDR3 runs 12 residues. Per germline, CDR1 LGHDT and CDR2 YNNKEL (reference sequence). Trimming stripped 11 bases from V and 4 bases from J, with 14 bases between. The CDR3 loop is CAAYSLGYGYTF. CDR3 bases: TGTGCCGCTTACTCCTTAGGCTATGGCTACACCTTC.

The table lists this clonotype with many counts. The chain has TRBV5-1 and TRBJ1-2; D possibly corresponds to TRBD1 (6 bases). The CDR3 length is 15 residues. CDR1 is SGHRS and CDR2 is YFSETQ in the germline V gene. Trimming stripped 4 bases from V and 8 bases from J, with 21 bases between. As DNA, the CDR3 is TGCGCCAGCAGCACTCCGACAGGAGGGCTCTACGGCTACACCTTC. Its protein is CASSTPTGGLYGYTF.

This rearrangement joins TRBV24-1 to TRBJ2-5; 11 bases map to TRBD1. After removal of 6 bases from V and 5 bases from J, the junction contained 7 bases not matched to a gene. The CDR3 is 15 amino acids. Germline CDR1 reads KGHDR; CDR2 reads SFDVKD. The CDR3 DNA follows: TGTGCCACCAGTCCGCGGACAGGGGGCTCGGAGACCCAGTACTTC. Amino acids: CATSPRTGGSETQYF.

This clonotype was recorded at least ten times. This chain uses TRBV11-1 with TRBJ1-2; tentatively, D is TRBD1 (6 bases). V was clipped by 3 bases and J by 5 bases, with 19 bases between them. The V gene's germline CDR1 is SGHAT and CDR2 FQDESV (reference sequence). This CDR3 has 16 amino acids. The CDR3 sequence: CASSFDRQGFRYGYTF. For the CDR3, the DNA is TGTGCCAGCAGCTTCGACCGCCAGGGGTTTAGGTATGGCTACACCTTC. The entire variable domain, with the rest obtained from reference TRBV11-1 and TRBJ1-2, is as follows: EAEVAQSPRYKITEKSQAVAFWCDPISGHATLYWYRQILGQGPELLVQFQDESVVDDSQLPKDRFSAERLKGVDSTLKIQPAELGDSAMYLCASSFDRQGFRYGYTFGSGTRLTVV.

This chain joins TRBV5-1 and TRBJ2-2; TRBD2 matches at 7 bases. Trimming at V came to 1 base and at J to 0 bases, leaving 3 bases not matched to a gene. From germline, CDR1 is SGHRS and CDR2 YFSETQ. The CDR3 is made up of 16 amino acids. DNA for the CDR3: TGCGCCAGCAGCTTGTCCAGCGGGGCGAACACCGGGGAGCTGTTTTTT. Its translation is CASSLSSGANTGELFF.

This clonotype has at least ten counts. V usage is TRBV30 and J usage is TRBJ1-1; no definite D call. Germline-derived CDR1 and CDR2 are GTSNPN and SVGIG (reference sequence). Trimming removed 1 base from V and 2 bases from J, with 8 bases in between. The CDR3 has 13 amino acids. CDR3 nucleotide sequence: TGTGCCTGGAGTGGCCGAAGAAACACTGAAGCTTTCTTT. Protein sequence: CAWSGRRNTEAFF. Based on the CDR3 plus reference TRBV30 and TRBJ1-1, the full variable domain is SQTIHQWPATLVQPVGSPLSLECTVEGTSNPNLYWYRQAAGRGLQLLFYSVGIGQISSEVPQNLSASRPQDRQFILSSKKLLLSDSGFYLCAWSGRRNTEAFFGQGTRLTVV.

The table lists this clonotype with many counts. The chain employs TRBV6-1 and TRBJ2-4; TRBD1 is a possible D gene (6 bases). V dropped 7 bases and J dropped 2 bases, with 21 bases sitting between them. Per the germline V gene, CDR1 is MNHNS and CDR2 is SASEGT. The CDR3 is made up of 17 amino acids. DNA for the CDR3: TGTGCCAGCACCTCCCCCGGTGGCAGGGGAACCAAAAACATTCAGTACTTC. This gives the protein CASTSPGGRGTKNIQYF.

At least ten counts were recorded for this clonotype. The chain links TRBV7-6 to TRBJ1-5; 9 nucleotides agree with TRBD1. Germline lookup yields CDR1 SGHVS and CDR2 FNYEAQ. J lost 14 bases, V lost 2 bases, and 10 bases had no gene match. This CDR3 has 14 amino acids. The CDR3 sequence is CASSLQPGQGRKHF. CDR3 nucleotide sequence: TGTGCCAGCAGCTTACAGCCGGGACAGGGCAGGAAGCATTTT.

This chain links TRBV20-1 with TRBJ1-1, with 8 bases lining up with TRBD1. V shed 0 bases, J shed 1 base, and the junction held 7 bases outside the gene matches. CDR1 is DFQATT, CDR2 SNEGSKA, per germline (reference sequence). This CDR3 spans 16 amino acids. CDR3 loop: CSARDGQGRWNTEAFF. In DNA, the CDR3 is TGCAGTGCTAGAGACGGACAGGGCCGATGGAACACTGAAGCTTTCTTT.

This clonotype was seen at least ten times. The V and J genes are TRBV5-1 and TRBJ1-1; no definite D call. The V gene's germline CDR1 is SGHRS and CDR2 YFSETQ. This CDR3 has 13 residues. Trimming left V 2 bases short and J 4 bases short, with 9 bases between. The CDR3 loop is CASSFYDGTEAFF. CDR3 bases: TGCGCCAGCAGCTTTTATGACGGCACTGAAGCTTTCTTT.

This clonotype was counted many times. The chain employs TRBV18 and TRBJ2-4; D is undetermined. Germline lookup yields CDR1 KGHSH and CDR2 LQKENI. The V end lost 6 bases, the J end lost 8 bases, and 11 bases lay between the germline ends. CDR3 length equals 12 residues. The CDR3 DNA sequence: TGTGCCAGCTCGCCTGAACGGGACATTCAGTACTTC. Protein product: CASSPERDIQYF.

This clonotype was recorded at least ten times. The chain carries TRBV27 and TRBJ2-2; possibly TRBD2 for D (7 bases). CDR1 is MNHEY and CDR2 is SMNVEV in the germline V gene (reference sequence). Trimming shortened V by 6 bases and J by 4 bases, and 21 bases separated the two germline ends. There are 17 residues in the CDR3. CDR3 region: CASRPRPGGRITGELFF. The CDR3 DNA sequence: TGTGCCAGCAGACCAAGGCCCGGGGGGCGAATCACCGGGGAGCTGTTTTTT.

Many counts were recorded for this clonotype. The chain couples TRBV27 to TRBJ2-5; D may be TRBD1 (5 bases). Germline V gene lookup returns CDR1 MNHEY and CDR2 SMNVEV (reference sequence). CDR3 size: 13 residues. Between the trimmed V and J ends, which lost 5 bases and 3 bases, there was a span of 10 bases. The CDR3 region is CASSQTVKETQYF. CDR3 bases: TGTGCCAGCAGTCAGACAGTAAAAGAGACCCAGTACTTC.

This clonotype was counted many times. The V call is TRBV12-3 or TRBV12-4, the J call TRBJ1-1; D not certain. V was pared by 2 bases and J by 4 bases, with 11 bases between. This CDR3 has 14 residues. The CDR3 DNA reads TGTGCCAGCAGTTTAAGTGGTGCGGGCACTGAAGCTTTCTTT. It specifies CASSLSGAGTEAFF.

This clonotype was counted at least ten times. The chain is built from TRBV19 and TRBJ2-5; 12 nucleotides align to TRBD2. CDR3 length: 15 amino acids. CDR1 is LNHDA and CDR2 is SQIVND in the germline V gene (reference sequence). The J segment lost 5 bases and the V segment lost 6 bases, leaving 7 bases of the junction unmatched. The CDR3 region has the DNA TGTGCCAGTAGACCGCCGGGACTAGCGGGTGAGACCCAGTACTTC. Its protein is CASRPPGLAGETQYF.

This clonotype was counted ten times or more. The rearrangement links TRBV6-1 to TRBJ2-7, with TRBD2 matching over 13 bases. The CDR3 runs 15 residues. From germline, CDR1 is MNHNS and CDR2 SASEGT. The V gene end was trimmed by 6 bases and the J gene end by 2 bases; junction bases not matched to a gene: 4. CDR3 region: CASRDGTSGTYEQYF. The DNA of the CDR3 is TGTGCCAGCAGGGACGGGACTAGCGGGACCTACGAGCAGTACTTC.

There are a few counts of this clonotype. The chain has TRBV4-1 and TRBJ1-2; D is undetermined. Germline V gives CDR1 MGHRA, CDR2 YSYEKL. The CDR3 is 16 residues long. Trimming took 4 bases from V and 0 from J, leaving 15 bases between them. DNA for the CDR3: TGCGCCAGCAGCCTCTTTTCGATGGCCTCTAACTATGGCTACACCTTC. Its translation is CASSLFSMASNYGYTF.

At least ten counts were recorded for this clonotype. The J gene is TRBJ1-1, the V gene TRBV6-5; TRBD1 agrees at 7 bases. The CDR3 is 15 amino acids. With 7 bases clipped from V and 7 bases from J, the junction kept 15 bases outside the gene matches. In germline, CDR1 is MNHEY, CDR2 SVGAGI. The CDR3 spells CASTDGQVRLDEAFF. In DNA form, the CDR3 reads TGTGCCAGCACCGACGGACAGGTTAGGCTGGATGAAGCTTTCTTT.

This clonotype turned up a few times. This chain links TRBV2 with TRBJ1-1; the match to TRBD1 covers 12 bases. The V segment lost 5 bases and the J segment 4 bases; nucleotides outside the gene matches: 5. Germline-derived CDR1 and CDR2 are SNHLY and FYNNEI. The CDR3 runs 15 residues. CDR3 protein: CASSKGTGGPTEAFF. In DNA, the CDR3 is TGTGCCAGCAGTAAGGGGACAGGGGGCCCCACTGAAGCTTTCTTT.